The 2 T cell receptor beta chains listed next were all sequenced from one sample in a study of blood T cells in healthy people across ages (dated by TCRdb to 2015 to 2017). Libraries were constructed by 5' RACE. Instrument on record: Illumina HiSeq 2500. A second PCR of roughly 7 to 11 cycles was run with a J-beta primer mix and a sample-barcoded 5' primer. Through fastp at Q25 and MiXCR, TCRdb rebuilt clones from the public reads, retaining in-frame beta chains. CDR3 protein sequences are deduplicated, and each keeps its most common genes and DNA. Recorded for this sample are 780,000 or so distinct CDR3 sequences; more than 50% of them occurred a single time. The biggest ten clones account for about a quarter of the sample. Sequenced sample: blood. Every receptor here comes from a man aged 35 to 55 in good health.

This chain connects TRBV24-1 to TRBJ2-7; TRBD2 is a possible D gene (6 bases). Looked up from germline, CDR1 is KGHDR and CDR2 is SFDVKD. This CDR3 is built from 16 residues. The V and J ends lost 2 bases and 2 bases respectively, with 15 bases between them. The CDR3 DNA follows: TGTGCCACCAGTGATTACCGGGACTTGCTCACCTACGAGCAGTACTTC. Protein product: CATSDYRDLLTYEQYF.

The CDR3 nucleotides are TGCAGTGCTGCTGGGGGCCCCTCGCGAGAGACCCAGTACTTC. This encodes CSAAGGPSRETQYF. The chain is built from TRBV20-1 and TRBJ2-5, with a possible D match to TRBD1 (6 bases). V lost 5 bases to trimming and J lost 4 bases, with 17 bases between them. CDR3 length: 14 amino acids. CDR1 and CDR2 (germline): DFQATT, SNEGSKA (reference sequence).